This T cell receptor beta chain was sequenced for a study of T cell clonotyping in hematopoietic cell transplantation. Germline V CDR1 and CDR2: GTSNPN, SVGIG (reference sequence). The V end was cut by 4 bases, the J end by 4 bases, with 8 bases between. This CDR3 has 11 amino acids. The repertoire was sequenced with immunoSEQ multiplex PCR; TCRdb's copy has only in-frame clones and lacks some. The sample includes 9,000 to 15,000 clones, under 55% seen only once; the top ten take approximately 11%. The TCR was taken from a man aged 45-60 years in good health. Some clones in this sample may be carry-over from other donors' samples. The source material was peripheral blood mononuclear cells. The chain links TRBV30 to TRBJ2-7; either TRBD1 or TRBD2 may supply D (5 bases each). The CDR3 loop is CAWTWGYEQYF. The CDR3 DNA follows: TGTGCCTGGACCTGGGGGTACGAGCAGTACTTC.